These 29 T cell receptor beta chains came from one sample sequenced in a study of blood T cells in healthy people across ages. Primed by a sample-barcoded 5' primer and a J-beta primer mix, a second PCR proceeded for 7 to 11 cycles. One entry per CDR3 protein, called by TCRdb with MiXCR from the 5' RACE reads. The sample shows hundreds of thousands of distinct CDR3 sequences, just under 25% of them seen only once. These data were also filed under a second study, of T cells of mothers and their children.

Sequenced input: blood. All receptors derive from a boy aged 5-17 years in good health.

The rearrangement uses TRBV27 and TRBJ2-5, with 10 bases matching TRBD2. J gave up 4 bases and V 6 bases, and 11 bases lay outside the gene matches. CDR1 is MNHEY and CDR2 is SMNVEV in the germline V gene (reference sequence). The CDR3 loop spans 16 amino acids. CDR3 nucleotides: TGTGCCAGCAGAAGACTCATAGCGGGAGGACGAGAGACCCAGTACTTC. Protein sequence: CASRRLIAGGRETQYF.

The chain couples TRBV6-5 to TRBJ2-5; D uncertain. The germline V and J ends were trimmed by 6 bases and 11 bases, with 16 bases remaining between them. The CDR3 totals 12 residues. Germline CDR1 is MNHEY and CDR2 is SVGAGI. The CDR3 region is CASSAGEIGQYF. For the CDR3, the DNA is TGTGCCAGCAGCGCCGGTGAGATTGGGCAGTACTTC.

The genes are TRBV27 and TRBJ2-1; TRBD2 matches 7 bases. CDR3 size: 15 residues. CDR1 is MNHEY, CDR2 SMNVEV, per germline (reference sequence). The junction had 6 bases not matched to a gene; V was cut back by 2 bases and J by 5 bases. For the CDR3, the DNA is TGTGCCAGCAGTTTAAGTCTAGCGGCCAACAATGAGCAGTTCTTC. This encodes CASSLSLAANNEQFF.

This clonotype was counted only a few times. The chain recombines TRBV19 with TRBJ1-2; no clear D gene. The CDR3 loop spans 15 amino acids. V dropped 0 bases and J dropped 8 bases, with 16 bases sitting between them. Germline assignment: CDR1 LNHDA and CDR2 SQIVND (reference sequence). Here the CDR3 reads CASSIDESSGGGYTF. The CDR3 coding sequence is TGTGCCAGTAGTATAGACGAGTCCTCAGGTGGGGGCTACACCTTC.

The chain couples TRBV7-2 to TRBJ2-5, with 8 bases aligning to TRBD2. The end of the DNA fits TRBJ2-7 better, so the J call may be wrong. The V gene's germline CDR1 is SGHTA and CDR2 FQGNSA. This CDR3 spans 16 amino acids. Here the CDR3 reads CASSSGYERGTYEQYF. CDR3 sequence (DNA): TGTGCCAGCAGCTCGGGGTACGAGCGGGGGACCTACGAGCAGTACTTC.

V is TRBV12-3 or TRBV12-4 and J is TRBJ2-5; maybe TRBD1 (5 bases). Trimming took off 3 bases at V and 4 bases at J, with 9 bases between the two ends. CDR3 length equals 13 residues. CDR3 residues: CASSFRVRETQYF. In DNA, the CDR3 is TGTGCCAGCAGTTTCAGGGTCAGAGAGACCCAGTACTTC.

This chain uses TRBV7-2 with TRBJ2-6; D not resolved. The CDR3 spans 16 residues. Germline V gene sequence: CDR1 SGHTA, CDR2 FQGNSA. Trimming left V 3 bases short and J 3 bases short, with 12 bases between. CDR3 sequence: CASSFPSGGGANVLTF. The CDR3 DNA reads TGTGCCAGCAGCTTCCCCTCAGGTGGTGGGGCCAACGTCCTGACTTTC.

A few counts support this clonotype. The V call is TRBV28, the J call TRBJ1-2, with 8 bases matching TRBD1. The CDR3 is made up of 14 amino acids. V trimming: 4 bases; J trimming: 6 bases; junction bases outside the gene matches: 7. Germline V CDR1 and CDR2: MDHEN, SYDVKM. This CDR3 reads CASSSSGGRDGYTF. CDR3 sequence (DNA): TGTGCCAGCAGTTCCTCAGGGGGCCGGGATGGCTACACCTTC.

This clonotype appeared a few times. The chain joins TRBV20-1 to TRBJ2-5; 9 nucleotides line up with TRBD2. V shed 0 bases and J 2 bases; nucleotides not matched to a gene: 7. The CDR3 is 16 amino acids. CDR1 is DFQATT, CDR2 SNEGSKA, per germline (reference sequence). The CDR3 DNA is TGCAGTGCTAGAGATCTTATAAGCGGGGGGCAAGAGACCCAGTACTTC. Its protein is CSARDLISGGQETQYF.

The chain joins TRBV5-1 to TRBJ2-5; D remains unclear. V lost 6 bases and J 5 bases, leaving 8 bases between the germline ends. Germline V gene sequence: CDR1 SGHRS, CDR2 YFSETQ. This CDR3 comprises 11 residues. The CDR3 region has the DNA TGCGCCAGCACAACCCTGGAGACCCAGTACTTC. Its protein product is CASTTLETQYF.

This clonotype was counted a few times. As DNA, the CDR3 is TGCGCCAGCAGCCAAGATTCGGGGCTAGGGGAAAAACTGTTTTTT. This translates into CASSQDSGLGEKLFF. The gene calls are TRBV4-3 and TRBJ1-4; D may be TRBD1 (5 bases). This CDR3 comprises 15 residues. Germline V gene data show CDR1 as LGHNA and CDR2 as YSLEER. Trimming took off 0 bases at V and 8 bases at J, with 13 bases between the two ends.

This clonotype has only a few counts. The V and J genes are TRBV27 and TRBJ2-7; D might be TRBD1 (6 bases). From germline, CDR1 is MNHEY and CDR2 SMNVEV (reference sequence). CDR3 length: 15 amino acids. V was cut by 6 bases and J by 3 bases, with 18 bases left in between. The CDR3 region is CASSPMAGALYEQYF. CDR3 in DNA: TGTGCCAGCAGCCCAATGGCAGGGGCTCTCTACGAGCAGTACTTC.

This clonotype was seen only a few times. V and J are TRBV7-2 and TRBJ2-1, with 14 bases lining up with TRBD2. CDR3 length equals 14 residues. Germline V gives CDR1 SGHTA, CDR2 FQGNSA. V gave up 4 bases and J gave up 10 bases; unmatched junction bases: 3. CDR3 nucleotides: TGTGCCAGCAGCTCGGGACTAGCGGGGGCAGAGCAGTTCTTC. Amino acids: CASSSGLAGAEQFF.

This rearrangement joins TRBV5-1 to TRBJ2-7; D is possibly TRBD1 (6 bases). Trimming stripped 3 bases from V and 0 bases from J, with 10 bases between. The CDR3 loop spans 14 amino acids. From germline, CDR1 is SGHRS and CDR2 YFSETQ. CDR3 sequence: CASSSGQSSYEQYF. CDR3 DNA sequence: TGCGCCAGCAGCTCGGGACAAAGCTCCTACGAGCAGTACTTC.

This clonotype was seen more than once but under ten times. The chain links TRBV4-1 to TRBJ2-5; D might be TRBD2 (6 bases). Germline assignment: CDR1 MGHRA and CDR2 YSYEKL. The CDR3 has 15 amino acids. The V end was cut by 4 bases, the J end by 5 bases, with 17 bases between. CDR3 DNA sequence: TGCGCCAGCAGCCCCCCCCGCGGGGCCCTTGAGACCCAGTACTTC. Protein: CASSPPRGALETQYF.

The genes are TRBV7-2 and TRBJ2-7; no reliable D call. The CDR3 has 16 amino acids. CDR1 and CDR2 from the germline V gene are SGHTA and FQGNSA. The V gene lost 5 bases and the J gene lost 4 bases, with 21 bases spanning the gap. CDR3 amino acids: CASSPGRGGPFYEQYF. The CDR3 DNA reads TGTGCCAGCAGCCCCGGTCGTGGTGGGCCCTTTTACGAGCAGTACTTC.

V and J are TRBV20-1 and TRBJ2-5, with D perhaps matching TRBD2 (6 bases). CDR1 and CDR2 from the germline V gene are DFQATT and SNEGSKA (reference sequence). V gave up 3 bases and J gave up 1 base, with 21 bases separating them. This CDR3 is built from 17 residues. The CDR3 region has the DNA TGCAGTGCTAGTCGGGGGACTCCGGAAGGTACCCAAGAGACCCAGTACTTC. Its protein is CSASRGTPEGTQETQYF.

This clonotype was found a few times. V and J are TRBV29-1 and TRBJ2-3; D assignment may be TRBD1 or TRBD2 (7 bases each). Germline CDR1 and CDR2: SQVTM and ANQGSEA. Trimming pared 4 bases from V and 3 bases from J, leaving 14 bases between. The length of the CDR3 is 14 residues. The CDR3 nucleotides are TGCAGCGTTGGGGGCAGGGGGGGGACAGATACGCAGTATTTT. This encodes CSVGGRGGTDTQYF.

The chain carries TRBV4-3 and TRBJ2-5, with 7 positions matching TRBD2. The V gene end was trimmed by 4 bases and the J gene end by 0 bases; junction bases not matched to a gene: 5. The CDR3 extends over 15 amino acids. CDR1 is LGHNA, CDR2 YSLEER, per germline. CDR3 coding DNA: TGCGCCAGCAGCCCTCAACGGGGGGACCAAGAGACCCAGTACTTC. Translation gives CASSPQRGDQETQYF.

V usage is TRBV20-1 and J usage is TRBJ2-3; no clear D. Germline loops: CDR1 DFQATT, CDR2 SNEGSKA (reference sequence). V gave up 8 bases and J gave up 6 bases, with 12 bases separating them. The CDR3 totals 11 residues. The CDR3 spells CSPEVGDTQYF. DNA of the CDR3: TGCAGTCCCGAAGTGGGGGATACGCAGTATTTT.

This chain connects TRBV29-1 to TRBJ1-1; D gene uncertain. Germline assignment: CDR1 SQVTM and CDR2 ANQGSEA. Trimming took 7 bases from V and 0 from J, leaving 9 bases between them. This CDR3 spans 12 amino acids. CDR3 bases: TGCAGCGGGGAGGAGATGAACACTGAAGCTTTCTTT. It encodes CSGEEMNTEAFF.

V gene TRBV5-1 combines with J gene TRBJ2-3, with D perhaps matching TRBD1 (5 bases). The V gene lost 4 bases and the J gene lost 2 bases, with 14 bases spanning the gap. The CDR3 length is 15 residues. CDR1 and CDR2 (germline): SGHRS, YFSETQ. The CDR3 loop is CASSLRVLNTDTQYF. The CDR3 region has the DNA TGCGCCAGCAGCCTCAGGGTGCTCAACACAGATACGCAGTATTTT.

The CDR3 is CASSQGAPLDDYEQYF. DNA of the CDR3: TGTGCCAGCAGCCAAGGGGCCCCACTAGACGACTACGAGCAGTACTTC. The rearrangement joins TRBV4-2 to TRBJ2-7, with D possibly TRBD2 on 5 matching bases. Trimming cost V 1 base and J 3 bases, with 16 bases left between them. CDR1 LGHNA and CDR2 YNFKEQ come from the germline V gene. The CDR3 is 16 residues long.

Only a few counts were recorded for this clonotype. This chain links TRBV13 with TRBJ2-1; TRBD2 matches 11 bases. Judging by the DNA end, TRBJ2-5 fits better; the J call may be wrong. The CDR3 covers 15 residues. Germline values: CDR1 PRHDT, CDR2 FYEKMQ (reference sequence). CDR3 residues: CASSLRLAGRETQYF. The CDR3 region has the DNA TGTGCCAGCAGCTTAAGACTAGCGGGGCGGGAGACCCAGTACTTC.

The chain links TRBV12-5 to TRBJ1-5, with D tentatively TRBD1 (5 bases). The germline V and J ends were trimmed by 6 bases and 7 bases, with 10 bases remaining between them. Germline loops: CDR1 LGHNT, CDR2 FRNRAP. The CDR3 runs 12 residues. The CDR3 here is CASGGTGQPQHF. DNA of the CDR3: TGTGCTAGTGGAGGGACGGGACAGCCCCAGCATTTT.

V gene TRBV27 combines with J gene TRBJ2-5; D ambiguous. Trimming stripped 2 bases from V and 11 bases from J, with 18 bases between. CDR1 is MNHEY and CDR2 is SMNVEV in the germline V gene (reference sequence). The length of the CDR3 is 14 residues. In DNA form, the CDR3 reads TGTGCCAGCAGTTTACCGGGCTACCTAACAGAGCAGTACTTC. It encodes CASSLPGYLTEQYF.

V usage is TRBV7-2 and J usage is TRBJ2-5; D ambiguous. From germline, CDR1 is SGHTA and CDR2 FQGNSA. This CDR3 is built from 13 residues. V dropped 1 base and J dropped 4 bases, with 7 bases sitting between them. The chain's CDR3 is CASSLGRPETQYF. CDR3 nucleotide sequence: TGTGCCAGCAGCTTAGGTAGGCCAGAGACCCAGTACTTC. The variable domain in full, with the rest retrieved from reference TRBV7-2 and TRBJ2-5, is GAGVSQSPSNKVTEKGKDVELRCDPISGHTALYWYRQSLGQGLEFLIYFQGNSAPDKSGLPSDRFSAERTGGSVSTLTIQRTQQEDSAVYLCASSLGRPETQYFGPGTRLLVL.

This rearrangement joins TRBV7-9 to TRBJ2-5; TRBD2 is a possible D gene (6 bases). Trimming removed 2 bases at V and 4 bases at J, with 11 bases between. The CDR3 length is 14 residues. Germline loops: CDR1 SEHNR, CDR2 FQNEAQ (reference sequence). The CDR3 protein is CASSLSTSRETQYF. Here the CDR3 DNA reads TGTGCCAGCAGCTTAAGTACTAGCCGAGAGACCCAGTACTTC.

The chain recombines TRBV10-3 with TRBJ1-6, with TRBD1 identical over 10 bases. With V trimmed by 6 bases and J by 7 bases, 6 bases remained unmatched. From germline, CDR1 is ENHRY and CDR2 SYGVKD. This CDR3 comprises 15 residues. DNA of the CDR3: TGTGCCATCAGCGAGGACAGGGGGTCCAATTCACCCCTCCACTTT. Its protein is CAISEDRGSNSPLHF.